What follows are 15 T cell receptor beta chains derived from one specimen sequenced in a study of blood T cells in healthy people across ages. A second PCR of about 7 to 12 cycles used a sample-barcoded 5' primer and a J-beta primer mix. TCRdb called the 5' RACE reads again in MiXCR, with one record for every CDR3 protein. The data contain 500,000 to 700,000 distinct CDR3 sequences, 25% to 30% of them singletons. The material sequenced was blood. The source is a woman over 75 in good health.

This clonotype was observed at least ten times. V gene TRBV6-5 combines with J gene TRBJ2-5; 10 bases are a match to TRBD2. The CDR3 consists of 14 residues. Per germline, CDR1 MNHEY and CDR2 SVGAGI. J was trimmed by 4 bases and V by 6 bases; bases with no gene match: 5. The CDR3 is CASSKAGGRETQYF. The CDR3 bases are TGTGCCAGCAGCAAAGCGGGGGGGCGAGAGACCCAGTACTTC.

This clonotype has at least ten counts. The chain combines TRBV6-6 with TRBJ2-1, with D perhaps matching TRBD1 or TRBD2 (5 bases each). Germline CDR1 reads MNHNY; CDR2 reads SVGAGI (reference sequence). Trimming shortened V by 6 bases and J by 4 bases, and 16 bases separated the two germline ends. The CDR3 is 15 amino acids. CDR3 DNA: TGTGCCAGCAGGCCCCGAGGGGTAAATTACAATGAGCAGTTCTTC. Protein: CASRPRGVNYNEQFF.

The V call is TRBV7-2, the J call TRBJ1-2; a possible D gene is TRBD1 (6 bases). CDR1 SGHTA and CDR2 FQGNSA come from the germline V gene. This CDR3 has 16 amino acids. V gave up 1 base and J gave up 4 bases, with 16 bases separating them. The CDR3 DNA reads as TGTGCCAGCAGCTTAGAGCAGACAGGCGATGGCTATGGCTACACCTTC. This translates into CASSLEQTGDGYGYTF.

This clonotype was detected ten times or more. The chain uses TRBV5-6 and TRBJ2-1; D may correspond to TRBD1 or TRBD2 (6 bases each). The germline V gene has CDR1 SGHDT and CDR2 YYEEEE. V lost 1 base to trimming and J lost 9 bases, with 20 bases between them. The CDR3 is made up of 16 amino acids. In DNA form, the CDR3 reads TGTGCCAGCAGCTTGTTTGATGGGGGGCGCATGGTTGAGCAGTTCTTC. Translating gives CASSLFDGGRMVEQFF.

The rearrangement uses TRBV5-1 and TRBJ2-2; TRBD1 matches 10 bases. Germline V lookup: CDR1 SGHRS, CDR2 YFSETQ. After removal of 3 bases from V and 5 bases from J, the junction contained 4 bases not matched to a gene. The CDR3 sequence is 15 residues long. The DNA for the CDR3 is TGCGCCAGCAGCTCGACAGGGGGCAAGACCGGGGAGCTGTTTTTT. Protein: CASSSTGGKTGELFF.

There are many counts of this clonotype. V and J are TRBV7-9 and TRBJ2-7; D is undetermined. The CDR3 has 12 residues. Germline CDR1 SEHNR, CDR2 FQNEAQ (reference sequence). V dropped 1 base and J dropped 5 bases, with 6 bases sitting between them. Written as DNA, the CDR3 is TGTGCCAGCAGCTTAGGATGGGACGAGCAGTACTTC. Translating it yields CASSLGWDEQYF.

The J gene is TRBJ1-1, the V gene TRBV5-1; TRBD1 might be the D (5 bases). This CDR3 has 15 residues. With 4 bases removed from V and 1 base from J, the gap between germline ends came to 14 bases. Looked up from germline, CDR1 is SGHRS and CDR2 is YFSETQ. CDR3 bases: TGCGCCAGCAGCGGCGGATTGAGGGGGAACACTGAAGCTTTCTTT. This codes for CASSGGLRGNTEAFF.

This clonotype was detected many times. This chain links TRBV5-1 with TRBJ2-5, with 10 bases identical to TRBD2. The germline V gene encodes CDR1 SGHRS and CDR2 YFSETQ. The CDR3 is 14 residues long. Germline trimming cut 5 bases from V and 3 bases from J; bases unmatched to any gene: 4. CDR3 protein: CASRPSGGKETQYF. The DNA for the CDR3 is TGCGCCAGCAGGCCTAGCGGGGGAAAAGAGACCCAGTACTTC.

This clonotype came up many times. The chain recombines TRBV20-1 with TRBJ1-2; the D gene is possibly TRBD1 (6 bases). This CDR3 comprises 14 residues. V was clipped by 0 bases and J by 7 bases, with 15 bases between them. The V gene's germline CDR1 is DFQATT and CDR2 SNEGSKA (reference sequence). The CDR3 DNA is TGCAGTGCTAGAGAATCACAGGGTGTCAGTGGCTACACCTTC. This gives the protein CSARESQGVSGYTF.

The chain uses TRBV6-2 or TRBV6-3 and TRBJ2-2; no reliable D call. This CDR3 has 12 amino acids. The germline V gene encodes CDR1 MNHEY and CDR2 SVGEGT. The V end lost 4 bases, the J end lost 6 bases, and 6 bases lay between the germline ends. The CDR3 DNA reads as TGTGCCAGCAGTTCCGGAGCCGGGGAGCTGTTTTTT. Residues: CASSSGAGELFF.

Points on this clonotype: One end of the junction fails to match germline, which may point to a read error. This chain joins TRBV5-1 and TRBJ1-4; perhaps TRBD1 as D (5 bases). The CDR3 is made up of 15 amino acids. Per germline, CDR1 SGHRS and CDR2 YFSETQ. This CDR3 is CASSPGTATSEKLFF. The CDR3 bases are TGCGCCAGCAGCCCAGGGACCGCGACTAGTGAAAAACTGTTTTTT.

This clonotype was seen repeatedly, ten times or more. The chain links TRBV20-1 to TRBJ2-5; either TRBD1 or TRBD2 may supply D (5 bases each). CDR1 DFQATT and CDR2 SNEGSKA come from the germline V gene (reference sequence). Trimming stripped 3 bases from V and 1 base from J, with 15 bases between. The CDR3 has 15 amino acids. CDR3 residues: CSASDPGRLQETQYF. In DNA, the CDR3 is TGCAGTGCTAGTGACCCGGGACGGCTCCAAGAGACCCAGTACTTC.

This chain links TRBV11-2 with TRBJ1-5, with D hard to call. CDR1 is SGHAT and CDR2 is FQNNGV in the germline V gene. V was cut by 0 bases and J by 0 bases, with 12 bases left in between. The CDR3 is 17 amino acids. CDR3: CASSLDLDPTSNQPQHF. The DNA for the CDR3 is TGTGCCAGCAGCTTAGATCTGGACCCTACTAGCAATCAGCCCCAGCATTTT.

In this sample, this clonotype turned up a few times. The rearrangement joins TRBV6-6 to TRBJ1-5; maybe TRBD1 (5 bases). Looked up from germline, CDR1 is MNHNY and CDR2 is SVGAGI (reference sequence). The CDR3 extends over 16 amino acids. V gave up 6 bases and J gave up 4 bases, with 19 bases separating them. The CDR3: CASSPLGGSRNQPQHF. The CDR3 DNA reads as TGTGCCAGCAGCCCCTTGGGGGGAAGCCGAAATCAGCCCCAGCATTTT.

This chain joins TRBV12-3 or TRBV12-4 and TRBJ1-5, with D perhaps matching TRBD1 (5 bases). The V gene lost 6 bases and the J gene lost 4 bases, with 10 bases spanning the gap. The CDR3 length is 13 residues. The CDR3 DNA sequence: TGTGCCAGCAGCCGCAGGGAGAATCAGCCCCAGCATTTT. Translated: CASSRRENQPQHF.